The text below deals with one T cell receptor (beta chain). Source study methods: Using reference gene primer amplification, nucleated cell counts were estimated. The table came from immunoSEQ multiplex PCR; TCRdb's copy has only in-frame clones and leaves some out. Clonal size and the V and J genes are those of that table, whereas D and trimming came from the DNA. The sample carries around 280,000 clones, around 90% recorded once. This record comes from a study of blood T cell repertoires in COVID-19. The sequencing sample was made of peripheral blood. This TCR derives from a woman in her forties or fifties who had recovered from COVID-19.

The CDR3 reads CATREGNYGYTF. As DNA, the CDR3 is TGTGCCACCCGGGAGGGTAACTATGGCTACACCTTC. The chain employs TRBV19 and TRBJ1-2; D remains ambiguous. The germline V and J ends were trimmed by 10 bases and 1 base, with 10 bases remaining between them. This CDR3 contains 12 residues. The germline gives CDR1 LNHDA, CDR2 SQIVND (reference sequence).